The clone carrying this T cell receptor beta chain has ten or more counts. The sample is drawn from a study of T-cell reconstitution after alpha-beta-depleted transplantation in children. Germline V gene data show CDR1 as SGDLS and CDR2 as YYNGEE. The V segment lost 2 bases and the J segment 0 bases; nucleotides outside the gene matches: 7. This CDR3 region has 16 residues. Preparation of the TCRbeta library used unique molecular identifiers. MiXCR was run by TCRdb on the PCR reads, yielding one entry per CDR3 protein. The table has about 360,000 distinct CDR3 sequences, about 14% seen once. Here the sequenced sample was PBMCs, taken from the stem cell graft. This receptor was taken from a human donor who donated a stem cell graft to a child with Fanconi anemia. The chain is built from TRBV9 and TRBJ2-7; 8 nucleotides match TRBD1. CDR3 bases: TGTGCCAGCAGCGTCGGTCCTGGACAGGGCTCCTACGAGCAGTACTTC. Translated, it gives CASSVGPGQGSYEQYF.